This T cell receptor beta chain emerged from a study of response to subunit inactivated influenza vaccine. Findings of the study overall: The authors put forward the suggestion that each seasonal influenza vaccination may bring in only a limited number of new T cells.

Note on this clonotype: Its cognate antigen is unknown.

Germline assignment: CDR1 SEHNR and CDR2 FQNEAQ (reference sequence). The CDR3 consists of 15 residues. With V trimmed by 3 bases and J by 8 bases, 7 bases remained unmatched. TCRdb re-called the RT-PCR reads with MiXCR, one entry per CDR3 protein. In the table there are 550,000 to 800,000 distinct CDR3 sequences, 15% to 18% of which are singletons. The receptor's source is a man in his fifties or sixties who received an inactivated influenza vaccine. V is TRBV7-9 and J is TRBJ1-4; 9 bases are a match to TRBD1. Sequenced material: PBMCs from blood, taken 11 to 12 days after vaccination. The CDR3 sequence is CASSFHGTGKEKLFF. The CDR3 nucleotides are TGTGCCAGCAGCTTTCATGGGACAGGGAAAGAAAAACTGTTTTTT.